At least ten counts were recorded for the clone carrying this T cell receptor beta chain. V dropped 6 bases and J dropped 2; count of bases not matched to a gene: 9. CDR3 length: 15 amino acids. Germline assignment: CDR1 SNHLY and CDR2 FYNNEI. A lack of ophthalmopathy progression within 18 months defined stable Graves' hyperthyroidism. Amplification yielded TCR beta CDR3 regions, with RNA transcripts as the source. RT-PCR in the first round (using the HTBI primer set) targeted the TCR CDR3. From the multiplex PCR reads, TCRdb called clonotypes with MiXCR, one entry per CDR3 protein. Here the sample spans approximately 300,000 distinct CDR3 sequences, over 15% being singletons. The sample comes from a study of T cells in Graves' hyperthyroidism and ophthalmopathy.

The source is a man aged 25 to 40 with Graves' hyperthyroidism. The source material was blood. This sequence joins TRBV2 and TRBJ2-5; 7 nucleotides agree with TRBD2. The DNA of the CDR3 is TGTGCCAGCAGCTTACCCGCTAGCGGACAAGAGACCCAGTACTTC. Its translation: CASSLPASGQETQYF.